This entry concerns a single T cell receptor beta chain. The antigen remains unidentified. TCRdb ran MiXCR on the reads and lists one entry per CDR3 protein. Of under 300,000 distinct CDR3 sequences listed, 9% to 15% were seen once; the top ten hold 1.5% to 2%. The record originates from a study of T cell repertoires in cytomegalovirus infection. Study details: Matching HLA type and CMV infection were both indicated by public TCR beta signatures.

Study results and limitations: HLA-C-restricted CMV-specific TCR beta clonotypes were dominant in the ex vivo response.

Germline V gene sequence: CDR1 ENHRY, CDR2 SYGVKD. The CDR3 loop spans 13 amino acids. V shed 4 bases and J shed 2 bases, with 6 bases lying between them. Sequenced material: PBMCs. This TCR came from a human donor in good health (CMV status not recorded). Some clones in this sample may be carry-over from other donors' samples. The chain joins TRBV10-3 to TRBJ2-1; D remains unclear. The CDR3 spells CAISVQPYNEQFF. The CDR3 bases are TGTGCCATCAGTGTGCAGCCCTACAATGAGCAGTTCTTC.